The present T cell receptor (beta chain) was sequenced within a study of identical twins. V was cut by 4 bases and J by 6 bases, with 20 bases left in between. The CDR3 has 16 amino acids. CDR1 is SGHRS, CDR2 YFSETQ, per germline. This clonotype occurred many times. Its matching antigen is unknown. General study results and limits: Diverse VJ usage suggested most zero-insertion clonotypes were not invariant T cells.

TCRdb called the 5' RACE reads again in MiXCR, with one record for every CDR3 protein. The data show fewer than 650,000 distinct CDR3 sequences, with under 8.5% seen just once and 1.6% held by the top ten. Another study also made use of these data, one on yellow fever vaccine responses in identical twins.

V is TRBV5-1 and J is TRBJ2-1, with D possibly being TRBD2 (6 bases). The clonotype originates from a woman aged 18-29 years in good health. Material for sequencing was PBMCs. The CDR3 is CASSGTLVLPPNEQFF. The CDR3 DNA is TGCGCCAGCAGCGGGACTCTAGTTTTACCCCCCAATGAGCAGTTCTTC.